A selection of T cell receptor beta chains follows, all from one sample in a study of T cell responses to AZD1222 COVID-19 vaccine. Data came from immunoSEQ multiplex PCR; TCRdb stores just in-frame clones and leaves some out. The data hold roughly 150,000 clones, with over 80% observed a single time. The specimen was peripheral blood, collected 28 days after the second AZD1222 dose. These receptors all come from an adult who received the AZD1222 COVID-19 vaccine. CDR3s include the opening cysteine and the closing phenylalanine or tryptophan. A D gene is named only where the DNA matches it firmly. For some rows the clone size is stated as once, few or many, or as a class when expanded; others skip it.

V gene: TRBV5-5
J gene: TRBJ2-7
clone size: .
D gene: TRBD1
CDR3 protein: CASSLTGVEQYF
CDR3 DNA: TGTGCCAGCAGCTTGACAGGGGTCGAGCAGTACTTC

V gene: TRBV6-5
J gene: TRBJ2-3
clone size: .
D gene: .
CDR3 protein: CASSRIGDTQYF
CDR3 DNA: TGTGCCAGCAGTAGGATTGGGGATACGCAGTATTTT

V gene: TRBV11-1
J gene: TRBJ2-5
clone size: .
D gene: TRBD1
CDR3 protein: CASSSEGQGFQETQYF
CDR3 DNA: TGTGCCAGCAGCTCTGAGGGACAGGGCTTCCAAGAGACCCAGTACTTC

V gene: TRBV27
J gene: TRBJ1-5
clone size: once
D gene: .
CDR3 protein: CASSLSGGNQPQHF
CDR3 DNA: TGTGCCAGCAGTTTATCAGGGGGCAATCAGCCCCAGCATTTT

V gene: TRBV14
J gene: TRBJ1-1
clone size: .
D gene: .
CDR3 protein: CASSQVMHMNTEAFF
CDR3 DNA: TGTGCCAGCAGCCAAGTCATGCACATGAACACTGAAGCTTTCTTT

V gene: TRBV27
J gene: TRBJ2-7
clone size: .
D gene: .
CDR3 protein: CASSAGGSLSYEQYF
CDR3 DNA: TGTGCCAGCAGTGCCGGGGGCTCACTCTCCTACGAGCAGTACTTC

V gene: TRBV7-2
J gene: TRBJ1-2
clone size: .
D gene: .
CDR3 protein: CASSLGGAVDYGYTF
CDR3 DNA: TGTGCCAGCAGCTTAGGGGGGGCTGTCGACTATGGCTACACCTTC

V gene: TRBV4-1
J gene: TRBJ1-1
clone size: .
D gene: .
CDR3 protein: CASSQKGLLRTEAFF
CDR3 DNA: TGCGCCAGCAGCCAGAAGGGTCTACTAAGGACTGAAGCTTTCTTT

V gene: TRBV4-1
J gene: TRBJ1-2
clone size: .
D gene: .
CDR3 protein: CASSQDPGEIYGYTF
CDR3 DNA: TGCGCCAGCAGCCAAGATCCAGGGGAGATCTATGGCTACACCTTC

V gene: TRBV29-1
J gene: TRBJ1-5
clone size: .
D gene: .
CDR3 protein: CSVKLDGYNQPQHF
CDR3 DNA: TGCAGCGTTAAATTAGACGGATACAATCAGCCCCAGCATTTT

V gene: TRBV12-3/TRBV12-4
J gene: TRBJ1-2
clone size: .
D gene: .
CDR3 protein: CASSPDYFYGYTF
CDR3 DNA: TGTGCCAGCAGCCCGGACTATTTCTATGGCTACACCTTC

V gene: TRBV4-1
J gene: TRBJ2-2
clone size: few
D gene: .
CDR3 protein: CASSEAGYRGGNTGELFF
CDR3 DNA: TGCGCCAGCAGCGAAGCCGGTTACAGGGGGGGAAACACCGGGGAGCTGTTTTTT

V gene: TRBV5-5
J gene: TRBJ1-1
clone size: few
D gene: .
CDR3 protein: CASSPTGFEAFF
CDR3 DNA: TGTGCCAGCAGCCCGACAGGCTTTGAAGCTTTCTTT

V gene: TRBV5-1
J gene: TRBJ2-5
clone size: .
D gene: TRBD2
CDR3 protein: CASSTWRGEQETQYF
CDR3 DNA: TGCGCCAGCAGCACGTGGCGGGGGGAGCAAGAGACCCAGTACTTC

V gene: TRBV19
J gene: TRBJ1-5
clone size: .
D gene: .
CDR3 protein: CASSIGFQPQHF
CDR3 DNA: TGTGCCAGTAGTATTGGATTTCAGCCCCAGCATTTT

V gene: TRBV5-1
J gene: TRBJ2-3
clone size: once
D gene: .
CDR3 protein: CASSLYYSTDTQYF
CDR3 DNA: TGCGCCAGCAGCTTGTACTATTCCACAGATACGCAGTATTTT

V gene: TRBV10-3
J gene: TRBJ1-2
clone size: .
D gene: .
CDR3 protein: CAISYNTPVVVGRDYGYTF
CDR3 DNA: TGTGCCATCAGTTACAACACACCAGTAGTTGTAGGCAGGGACTATGGCTACACCTTC

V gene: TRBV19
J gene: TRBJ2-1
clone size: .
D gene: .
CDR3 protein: CASSILRRVSYNEQFF
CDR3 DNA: TGTGCCAGTAGTATACTGAGGCGCGTTTCCTACAATGAGCAGTTCTTC

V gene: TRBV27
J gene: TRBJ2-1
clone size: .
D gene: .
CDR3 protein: CASSFLGTLSYNEQFF
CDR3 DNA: TGTGCCAGCAGTTTTCTCGGGACTCTCTCCTACAATGAGCAGTTCTTC

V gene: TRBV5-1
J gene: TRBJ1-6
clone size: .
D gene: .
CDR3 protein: CASSLPTTGANSPLHF
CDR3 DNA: TGCGCCAGCAGCTTGCCTACAACAGGAGCTAATTCACCCCTCCACTTT

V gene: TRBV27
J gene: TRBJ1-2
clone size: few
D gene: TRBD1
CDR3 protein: CASRAAYRGVGYGYTF
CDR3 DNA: TGTGCCAGCAGGGCCGCCTACAGGGGAGTTGGGTATGGCTACACCTTC

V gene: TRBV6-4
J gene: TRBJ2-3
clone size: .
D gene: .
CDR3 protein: CASSDSSGYTDTQYF
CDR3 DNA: TGTGCCAGCAGTGACTCGAGCGGGTACACAGATACGCAGTATTTT

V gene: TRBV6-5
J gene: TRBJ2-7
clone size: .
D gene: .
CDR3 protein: CASRATSYEQYF
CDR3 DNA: TGTGCCAGCAGGGCGACCTCCTACGAGCAGTACTTC

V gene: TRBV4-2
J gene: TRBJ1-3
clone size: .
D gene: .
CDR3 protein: CASSQEASGWGNTIYF
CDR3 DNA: TGTGCCAGCAGCCAAGAAGCGTCAGGGTGGGGAAACACCATATATTTT

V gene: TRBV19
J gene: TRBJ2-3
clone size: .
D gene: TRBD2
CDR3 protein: CASSSYSGGLEDTQYF
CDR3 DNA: TGTGCCAGTAGTTCATATAGCGGGGGGTTAGAAGATACGCAGTATTTT

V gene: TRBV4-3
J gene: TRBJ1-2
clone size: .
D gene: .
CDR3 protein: CASSQGRGTNYGYTF
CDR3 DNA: TGCGCCAGCAGCCAAGGTCGGGGGACTAACTATGGCTACACCTTC

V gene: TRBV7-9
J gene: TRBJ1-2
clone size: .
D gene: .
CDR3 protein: CASSAATGTRSNYGYTF
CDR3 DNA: TGTGCCAGCAGCGCCGCGACCGGGACAAGGAGTAACTATGGCTACACCTTC

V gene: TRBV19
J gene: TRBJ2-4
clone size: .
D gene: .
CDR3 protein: CASSIGTKNIQYF
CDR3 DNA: TGTGCCAGTAGTATCGGGACAAAAAACATTCAGTACTTC

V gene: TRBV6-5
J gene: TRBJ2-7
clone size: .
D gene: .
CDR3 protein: CASSYSKGYEQYF
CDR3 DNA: TGTGCCAGCAGTTACTCAAAGGGCTACGAGCAGTACTTC

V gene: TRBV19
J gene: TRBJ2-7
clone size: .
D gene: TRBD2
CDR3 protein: CASSPPGAGYEQYF
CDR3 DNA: TGTGCCAGTAGTCCTCCTGGAGCGGGGTACGAGCAGTACTTC

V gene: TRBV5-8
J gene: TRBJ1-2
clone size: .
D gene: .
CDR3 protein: CASSLTDYGYTF
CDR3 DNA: TGTGCCAGCAGCTTGACAGACTATGGCTACACCTTC

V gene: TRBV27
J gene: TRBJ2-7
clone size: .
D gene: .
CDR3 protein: CASSVGYEQYF
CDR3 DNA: TGTGCCAGCAGCGTGGGGTACGAGCAGTACTTC

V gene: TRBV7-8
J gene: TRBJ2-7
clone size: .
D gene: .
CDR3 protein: CASSLQGQAYEQYF
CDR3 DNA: TGTGCCAGCAGCTTACAGGGGCAGGCCTACGAGCAGTACTTC

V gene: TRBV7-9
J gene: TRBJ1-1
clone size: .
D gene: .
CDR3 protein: CASSLAEGTEAFF
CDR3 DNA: TGTGCCAGCAGCTTAGCGGAGGGAACTGAAGCTTTCTTT

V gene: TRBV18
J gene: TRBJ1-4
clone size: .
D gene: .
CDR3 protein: CASSLSGTTNEKLFF
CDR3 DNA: TGTGCCAGCTCACTTTCCGGGACAACTAATGAAAAACTGTTTTTT

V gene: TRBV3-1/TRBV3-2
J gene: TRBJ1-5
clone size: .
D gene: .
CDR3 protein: CASSLERGQPQHF
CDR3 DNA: TGTGCCAGCAGCCTAGAGAGAGGTCAGCCCCAGCATTTT

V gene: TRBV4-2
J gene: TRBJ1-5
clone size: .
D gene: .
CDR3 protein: CASSQADIQGQPQHF
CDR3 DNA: TGTGCCAGCAGCCAGGCCGACATTCAAGGGCAGCCCCAGCATTTT

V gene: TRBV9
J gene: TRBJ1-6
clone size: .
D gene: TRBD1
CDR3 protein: CASSTRDSYFYNSPLHF
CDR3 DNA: TGTGCCAGCAGCACGAGGGACAGTTACTTCTATAATTCACCCCTCCACTTT

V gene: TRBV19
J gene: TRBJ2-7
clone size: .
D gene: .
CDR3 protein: CASSINGYEQYF
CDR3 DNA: TGTGCCAGTAGTATCAACGGATACGAGCAGTACTTC

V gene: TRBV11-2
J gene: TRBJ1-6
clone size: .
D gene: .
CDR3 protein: CASSLNVYSSYNSPLHF
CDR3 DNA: TGTGCCAGCAGCTTAAACGTGTATAGCTCCTATAATTCACCCCTCCACTTT

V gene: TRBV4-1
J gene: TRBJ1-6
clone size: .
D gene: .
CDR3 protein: CASSQDGNSPLHF
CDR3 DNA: TGCGCCAGCAGCCAGGATGGGAATTCACCCCTCCACTTT

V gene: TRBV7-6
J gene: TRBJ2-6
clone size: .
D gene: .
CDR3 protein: CASSLRGLLTGPRANVLTF
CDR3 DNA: TGTGCCAGCAGCTTAAGGGGACTGTTAACAGGGCCGCGGGCCAACGTCCTGACTTTC

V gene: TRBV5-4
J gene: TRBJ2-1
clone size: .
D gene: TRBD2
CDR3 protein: CASSPSGGPIFREQFF
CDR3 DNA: TGTGCCAGCAGCCCTAGCGGGGGGCCCATCTTCAGGGAGCAGTTCTTC

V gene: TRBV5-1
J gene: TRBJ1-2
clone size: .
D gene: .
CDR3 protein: CASSLVDSLLGGYTF
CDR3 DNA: TGCGCCAGCAGCTTGGTGGACAGTCTTTTAGGGGGCTACACCTTC

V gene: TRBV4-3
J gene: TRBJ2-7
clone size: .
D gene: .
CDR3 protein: CASSQVKTGSYEQYF
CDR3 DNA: TGCGCCAGCAGCCAAGTAAAGACAGGATCCTACGAGCAGTACTTC

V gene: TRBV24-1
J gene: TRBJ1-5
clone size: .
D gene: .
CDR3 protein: CATSDLPQSQHF
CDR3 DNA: TGTGCCACCAGTGATCTACCCCAGTCCCAGCATTTT

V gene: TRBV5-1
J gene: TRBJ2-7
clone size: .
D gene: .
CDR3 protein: CASSPSGRNYYEQYF
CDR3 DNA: TGCGCCAGCAGCCCGTCGGGACGGAACTACTACGAGCAGTACTTC

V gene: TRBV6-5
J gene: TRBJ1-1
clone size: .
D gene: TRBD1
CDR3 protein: CASSYRGRVLTEAFF
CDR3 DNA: TGTGCCAGCAGTTACAGGGGGCGCGTATTGACTGAAGCTTTCTTT

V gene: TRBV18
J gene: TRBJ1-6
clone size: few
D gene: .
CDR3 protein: CASSPIRGIAESSYNSPLHF
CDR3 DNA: TGTGCCAGCTCACCGATCCGCGGGATCGCCGAGAGCTCCTATAATTCACCCCTCCACTTT

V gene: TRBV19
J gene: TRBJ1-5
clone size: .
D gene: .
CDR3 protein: CASRDQGSNQPQHF
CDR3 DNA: TGTGCCAGTAGAGATCAGGGTAGCAATCAGCCCCAGCATTTT

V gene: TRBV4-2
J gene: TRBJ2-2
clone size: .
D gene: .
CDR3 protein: CASSQVIVRRETGELFF
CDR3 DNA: TGTGCCAGCAGCCAAGTCATCGTCCGGCGGGAAACCGGGGAGCTGTTTTTT

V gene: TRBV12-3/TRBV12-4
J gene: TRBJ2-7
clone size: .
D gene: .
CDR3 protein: CASSLSNYEQYF
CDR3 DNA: TGTGCCAGCAGTTTATCAAACTACGAGCAGTACTTC

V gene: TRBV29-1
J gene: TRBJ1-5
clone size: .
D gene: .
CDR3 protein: CSVGDQPQHF
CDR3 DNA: TGCAGCGTTGGGGATCAGCCCCAGCATTTT

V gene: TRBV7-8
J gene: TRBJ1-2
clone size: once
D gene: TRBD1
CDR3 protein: CASSLVGQGLSGYTF
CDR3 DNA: TGTGCCAGCAGCTTAGTAGGACAGGGGTTATCTGGCTACACCTTC

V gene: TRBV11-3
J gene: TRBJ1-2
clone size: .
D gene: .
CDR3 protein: CASSAFNYGYTF
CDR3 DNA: TGTGCCAGCAGCGCGTTTAACTATGGCTACACCTTC